These 3 T cell receptor beta chains were sequenced from one sample in a study of long-term antiretroviral therapy in people with HIV. Version v3.0 of the immunoSEQ assay was performed at survey level. Profiling relied on immunoSEQ multiplex PCR, and the TCRdb table lists in-frame clones only, not all of them. The sample yields about 19,000 clones, around 80% seen once. This material consisted of unsorted PBMCs, taken 0.5 years before starting antiretroviral therapy. The receptors here all came from a woman between 45 and 60 years old with HIV.

This clone has just a few counts. The chain is built from TRBV4-2 and TRBJ1-2; D remains unclear. The V gene lost 0 bases and the J gene lost 8 bases, with 10 bases spanning the gap. Germline-derived CDR1 and CDR2 are LGHNA and YNFKEQ. The CDR3 loop spans 13 amino acids. The CDR3 spells CASSQDRESGYTF. CDR3 coding DNA: TGTGCCAGCAGCCAAGACCGTGAATCCGGCTACACCTTC.

This clone was observed a single time. This chain connects TRBV6-1 to TRBJ1-2; D gene ambiguous. V was clipped by 6 bases and J by 2 bases, with 16 bases between them. This CDR3 contains 15 residues. Germline CDR1 is MNHNS and CDR2 is SASEGT. The CDR3 bases are TGTGCCAGCAGGGAGCGCTTCGGGGAGAACTATGGCTACACCTTC. Translating it yields CASRERFGENYGYTF.

The chain carries TRBV28 and TRBJ2-7; 11 bases match TRBD1. V lost 4 bases, J lost 5 bases, and 7 bases stayed unmatched. Germline V gene lookup returns CDR1 MDHEN and CDR2 SYDVKM. This CDR3 contains 15 residues. CDR3: CASSSLGQGDHEQYV. The CDR3 DNA reads TGTGCCAGCAGTTCCCTGGGACAGGGGGACCACGAGCAGTACGTC.